Presented here are 17 T cell receptor beta chains from one specimen sequenced in a study of cytotoxic CD8 clonotypes in ibrutinib-treated CLL. The table came from immunoSEQ multiplex PCR; TCRdb's copy has only in-frame clones and leaves some out. The sample lists approximately 200,000 clones; around 70% were seen once. Sequences were derived from PBMCs, sampled after 24 months of ibrutinib treatment. The receptors here all came from a human donor with chronic lymphocytic leukemia.

V usage is TRBV20-1 and J usage is TRBJ1-2; D is perhaps TRBD1 (5 bases). Between the trimmed V and J ends, which lost 2 bases and 7 bases, there was a span of 8 bases. The CDR3 totals 11 residues. Germline-derived CDR1 and CDR2 are DFQATT and SNEGSKA (reference sequence). The CDR3 loop reads CSARQGFGYTF. In DNA, the CDR3 is TGCAGTGCTAGACAGGGTTTTGGCTACACCTTC.

This CDR3 is CASSYSVSGDGYTF. CDR3 bases: TGTGCCAGCAGTTACTCGGTTTCAGGGGATGGCTACACCTTC. This rearrangement joins TRBV6-5 to TRBJ1-2, with D possibly being TRBD1 (6 bases). The germline V gene encodes CDR1 MNHEY and CDR2 SVGAGI. Trimming removed 0 bases at V and 6 bases at J, with 11 bases between. The CDR3 consists of 14 residues.

The V and J genes are TRBV27 and TRBJ2-5, with 8 bases lining up with TRBD2. The germline V gene has CDR1 MNHEY and CDR2 SMNVEV (reference sequence). Trimming at V came to 0 bases and at J to 2 bases, leaving 5 bases not matched to a gene. The CDR3 sequence is 16 residues long. The DNA of the CDR3 is TGTGCCAGCAGTTTATCACTAGCGGTAAAACAAGAGACCCAGTACTTC. Its protein is CASSLSLAVKQETQYF.

This clone has just a few counts. The chain couples TRBV4-2 to TRBJ1-4; TRBD1 agrees at 7 bases. The CDR3 loop spans 15 amino acids. Germline V gene sequence: CDR1 LGHNA, CDR2 YNFKEQ. The V gene end was trimmed by 4 bases and the J gene end by 5 bases; junction bases not matched to a gene: 7. CDR3 protein: CASSLQRDRNEKLFF. The CDR3 nucleotides are TGTGCCAGCAGCCTGCAACGGGACAGAAATGAAAAACTGTTTTTT.

V gene TRBV5-1 combines with J gene TRBJ2-3; D gene unclear. The CDR3 contains 13 residues. The ends were cut back, 4 bases at V and 0 bases at J, with 6 bases in the middle. Germline V gene data show CDR1 as SGHRS and CDR2 as YFSETQ. This CDR3 reads CASSTGSTDTQYF. Written as DNA, the CDR3 is TGCGCCAGCAGCACGGGTAGCACAGATACGCAGTATTTT.

This clone occurred once. V and J are TRBV5-8 and TRBJ1-1, with no clear D. The CDR3 totals 9 residues. Germline-derived CDR1 and CDR2 are SGHTS and YDEGEE. The V and J ends lost 4 bases and 5 bases respectively, with 0 bases between them. CDR3 loop: CASSTEAFF. In DNA, the CDR3 is TGTGCCAGCAGCACTGAAGCTTTCTTT. The full variable domain, in which reference TRBV5-8 and TRBJ1-1 provide the parts outside the CDR3, is EAGVTQSPTHLIKTRGQQATLRCSPISGHTSVYWYQQALGLGLQFLLWYDEGEERNRGNFPPRFSGRQFPNYSSELNVNALELEDSALYLCASSTEAFFGQGTRLTVV.

The rearrangement links TRBV11-2 to TRBJ2-7; the D gene is possibly TRBD1 (5 bases). Germline V lookup: CDR1 SGHAT, CDR2 FQNNGV. The CDR3 runs to 15 residues. The ends were cut back, 4 bases at V and 2 bases at J, with 15 bases in the middle. The CDR3 spells CASSSHLDSPYEQYF. The CDR3 region has the DNA TGTGCCAGCAGCTCTCACCTTGACAGTCCCTACGAGCAGTACTTC.

V usage is TRBV27 and J usage is TRBJ2-7; TRBD1 might be the D (5 bases). Trimming removed 8 bases at V and 2 bases at J, with 25 bases between. The CDR3 length is 17 residues. Looked up from germline, CDR1 is MNHEY and CDR2 is SMNVEV (reference sequence). Here the CDR3 reads CASGLLWGAKTTYEQYF. The CDR3 nucleotides are TGTGCCAGCGGCTTACTATGGGGCGCGAAGACAACCTACGAGCAGTACTTC.

The chain has TRBV5-8 and TRBJ2-2; 12 nucleotides line up with TRBD2. CDR1 and CDR2 from the germline V gene are SGHTS and YDEGEE. V lost 4 bases to trimming and J lost 6 bases; unmatched junction nucleotides: 10. The CDR3 is 17 residues long. CDR3 coding DNA: TGTGCCAGCAGCGTAGGACTAGCGGGGCATAGCGCCGGGGAGCTGTTTTTT. Protein product: CASSVGLAGHSAGELFF.

The CDR3 DNA follows: TGTGCCAGCTCCGAGTTTACAGGGGGATCCTACGAGCAGTACTTC. It translates to CASSEFTGGSYEQYF. The chain couples TRBV18 to TRBJ2-7, with TRBD1 matching 8 bases. This CDR3 spans 15 amino acids. The trim removed 6 bases at V and 1 base at J, leaving 8 bases unmatched. Per germline, CDR1 KGHSH and CDR2 LQKENI.

The chain couples TRBV5-1 to TRBJ2-5; 9 nucleotides line up with TRBD2. The V gene end was trimmed by 2 bases and the J gene end by 5 bases; junction bases not matched to a gene: 1. The CDR3 contains 13 residues. Germline V CDR1 and CDR2: SGHRS, YFSETQ. In DNA, the CDR3 is TGCGCCAGCAGCTTAGGACTAGCGGAGACCCAGTACTTC. This encodes CASSLGLAETQYF.

In its sample, this clone was seen a few times. The rearrangement joins TRBV11-2 to TRBJ2-4; 8 bases align to TRBD1. CDR3 length equals 15 residues. V shed 5 bases, J shed 3 bases, and the junction held 6 bases outside the gene matches. Germline CDR1 reads SGHAT; CDR2 reads FQNNGV. The CDR3 region has the DNA TGTGCCAGCAGCCGACAGGGGACAGACAAAAACATTCAGTACTTC. Amino acids: CASSRQGTDKNIQYF.

The chain is built from TRBV19 and TRBJ2-7, with 8 bases that match TRBD2. CDR1 is LNHDA and CDR2 is SQIVND in the germline V gene (reference sequence). The trim removed 10 bases at V and 0 bases at J, leaving 8 bases unmatched. This CDR3 is built from 14 residues. The CDR3 spells CATTKTSASYEQYF. CDR3 sequence (DNA): TGTGCCACCACCAAGACTAGCGCCTCCTACGAGCAGTACTTC.

This clone showed up just a few times. This chain joins TRBV7-3 and TRBJ2-5; weak D call: TRBD2 (6 bases). CDR3 length equals 13 residues. V lost 3 bases and J 5 bases, leaving 10 bases between the germline ends. Germline V gives CDR1 SGHTA, CDR2 FQGTGA. The CDR3 bases are TGTGCCAGCAGCTTCGGTCGGGAGGAGACCCAGTACTTC. This translates into CASSFGREETQYF.

The chain combines TRBV14 with TRBJ2-5, with 7 bases identical to TRBD1. V lost 1 base, J lost 0 bases, and 5 bases stayed unmatched. CDR3 size: 16 residues. Germline CDR1 reads SGHDN; CDR2 reads FVKESK. CDR3 sequence (DNA): TGTGCCAGCAGCCAAGTCAGGGGACAGAACCAAGAGACCCAGTACTTC. It encodes CASSQVRGQNQETQYF.

The chain combines TRBV27 with TRBJ1-1; 7 bases are shared with TRBD1. CDR1 and CDR2 from the germline V gene are MNHEY and SMNVEV (reference sequence). The CDR3 loop spans 13 amino acids. V shed 6 bases and J 2 bases; nucleotides not matched to a gene: 3. The CDR3 reads CASRRQGNTEAFF. In DNA, the CDR3 is TGTGCCAGCAGAAGACAGGGCAACACTGAAGCTTTCTTT.

There are a few counts of this clone. The V gene is TRBV19, the J gene TRBJ2-5, with 9 nucleotides matching TRBD1. V gave up 5 bases and J gave up 7 bases; unmatched junction bases: 8. CDR1 LNHDA and CDR2 SQIVND come from the germline V gene (reference sequence). The CDR3 contains 14 residues. CDR3: CASSQTGTGTTQYF. CDR3 DNA sequence: TGTGCCAGTAGTCAAACCGGGACAGGGACGACCCAGTACTTC.